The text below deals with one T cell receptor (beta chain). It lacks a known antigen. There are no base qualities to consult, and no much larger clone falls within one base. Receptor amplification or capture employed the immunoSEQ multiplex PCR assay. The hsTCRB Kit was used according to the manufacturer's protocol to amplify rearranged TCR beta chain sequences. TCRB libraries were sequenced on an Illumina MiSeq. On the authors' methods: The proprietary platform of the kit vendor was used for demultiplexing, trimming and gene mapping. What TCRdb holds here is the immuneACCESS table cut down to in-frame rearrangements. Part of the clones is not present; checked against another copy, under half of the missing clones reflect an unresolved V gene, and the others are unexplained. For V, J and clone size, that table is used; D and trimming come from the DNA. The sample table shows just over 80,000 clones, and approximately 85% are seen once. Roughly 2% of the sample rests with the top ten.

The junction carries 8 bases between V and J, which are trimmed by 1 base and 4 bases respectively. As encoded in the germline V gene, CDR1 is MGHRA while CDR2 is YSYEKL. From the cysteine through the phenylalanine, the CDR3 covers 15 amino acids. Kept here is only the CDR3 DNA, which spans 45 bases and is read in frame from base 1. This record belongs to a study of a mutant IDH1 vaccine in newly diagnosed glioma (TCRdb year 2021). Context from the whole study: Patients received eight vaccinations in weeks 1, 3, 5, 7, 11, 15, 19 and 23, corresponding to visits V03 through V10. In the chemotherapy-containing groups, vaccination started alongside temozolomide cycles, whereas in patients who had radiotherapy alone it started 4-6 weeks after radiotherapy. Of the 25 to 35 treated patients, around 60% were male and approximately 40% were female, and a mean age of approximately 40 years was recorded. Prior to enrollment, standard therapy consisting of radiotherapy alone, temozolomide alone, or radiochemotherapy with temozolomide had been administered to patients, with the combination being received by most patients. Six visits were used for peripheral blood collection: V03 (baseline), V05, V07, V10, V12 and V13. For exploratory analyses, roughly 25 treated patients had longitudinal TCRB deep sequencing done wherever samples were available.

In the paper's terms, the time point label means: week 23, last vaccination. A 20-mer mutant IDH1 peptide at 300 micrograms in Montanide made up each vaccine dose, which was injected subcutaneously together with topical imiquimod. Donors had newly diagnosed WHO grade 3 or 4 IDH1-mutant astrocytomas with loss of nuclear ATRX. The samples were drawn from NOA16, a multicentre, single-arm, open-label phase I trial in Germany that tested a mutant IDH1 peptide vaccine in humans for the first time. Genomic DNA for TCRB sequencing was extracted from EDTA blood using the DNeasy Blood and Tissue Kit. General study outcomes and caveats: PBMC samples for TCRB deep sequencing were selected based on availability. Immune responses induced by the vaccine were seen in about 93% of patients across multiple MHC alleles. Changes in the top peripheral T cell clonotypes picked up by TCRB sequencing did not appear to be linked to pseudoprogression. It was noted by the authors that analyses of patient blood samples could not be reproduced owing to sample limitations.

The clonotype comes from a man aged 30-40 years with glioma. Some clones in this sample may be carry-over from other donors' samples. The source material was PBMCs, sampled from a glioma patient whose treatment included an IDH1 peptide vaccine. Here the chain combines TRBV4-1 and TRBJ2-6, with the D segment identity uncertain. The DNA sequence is TGCGCCAGCAGCCAAGGTTCCGCCGGGGCCAACGTCCTGACTTTC. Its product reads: CASSQGSAGANVLTF.